This T cell receptor beta chain was recovered during a study of CD4 T cells in relation to SARS-CoV-2 and coronaviruses. Study-wide context: PBMCs were cultured with antigen for less than twelve days before TCR beta sequencing. Crossreactive spike epitopes shared across donors were mapped to their HLA restriction. Study findings and constraints: In roughly 65% of donors, memory CD4+ clonotypes crossrecognized SARS-CoV-2 and at least one common cold coronavirus spike.

Unexposed donor CD4+ T cells date from about 2011-2018, before the COVID-19 pandemic. The cells were cultured for less than twelve days before CD4+ T cells were isolated. Clones were sequenced by immunoSEQ multiplex PCR, and TCRdb holds only the in-frame ones, with some missing. The sample lists 20,000 or so clones, 76% occurring once. Notes on this clone: Its target is unknown.

The CDR3 consists of 17 residues. Trimming took 1 base from V and 0 from J, leaving 13 bases between them. Germline CDR1 is MNHNS and CDR2 is SASEGT. The sequence was collected from a human donor in good health. The sample consisted of CD4+ T cells from PBMCs, cultured in vitro. This chain links TRBV6-1 with TRBJ1-3; no firm D call. CDR3 bases: TGTGCCAGCAGTGAAGTCCTTGGAGGAGACTCTGGAAACACCATATATTTT. As protein: CASSEVLGGDSGNTIYF.